This T cell receptor beta chain emerged from a study of metastatic and nonmetastatic thyroid tumors. Looked up from germline, CDR1 is SGHAT and CDR2 is FQNNGV. V lost 4 bases, J lost 7 bases, and 17 bases lay in between. This CDR3 comprises 15 residues. Comments on this clone: A read error may be the cause here, since a much bigger clone is one base away.

Original methodology: The study's classifier, a distant-metastasis tool for papillary thyroid cancer, was built using CDR3 differences across clinicopathological groups. TCRdb re-clonotyped the PCR reads via MiXCR. These V and J calls are TCRdb output, not the study's own analysis. The repertoire consists of roughly 55,000 clones, with 15% to 20% occurring once and the leading ten covering almost 9.5%. Patients had received no treatment of any kind before thyroid surgery. The specimen was blood. The clonotype was recovered from a male donor with papillary thyroid cancer or a benign thyroid nodule (not recorded which). Some clones in this sample may be carry-over from other donors' samples. The chain joins TRBV11-2 to TRBJ2-1, with D unclear. DNA of the CDR3: TGTGCCAGCAGCTCCAGGAGAGCTACCCAGAATGAGCAGTTCTTC. Translation gives CASSSRRATQNEQFF.